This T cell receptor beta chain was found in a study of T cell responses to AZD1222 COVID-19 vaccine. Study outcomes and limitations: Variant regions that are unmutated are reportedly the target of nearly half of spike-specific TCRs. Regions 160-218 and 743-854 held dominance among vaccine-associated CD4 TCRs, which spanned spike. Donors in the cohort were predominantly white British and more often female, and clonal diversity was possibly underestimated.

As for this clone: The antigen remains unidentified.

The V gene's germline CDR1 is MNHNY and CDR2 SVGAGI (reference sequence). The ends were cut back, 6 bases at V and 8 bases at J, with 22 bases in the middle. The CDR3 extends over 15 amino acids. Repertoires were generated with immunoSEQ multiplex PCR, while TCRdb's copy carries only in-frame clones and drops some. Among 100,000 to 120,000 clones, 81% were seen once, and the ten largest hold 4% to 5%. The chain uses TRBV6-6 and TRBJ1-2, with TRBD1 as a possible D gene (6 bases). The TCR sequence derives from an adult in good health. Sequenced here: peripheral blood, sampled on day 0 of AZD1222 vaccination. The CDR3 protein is CASSDQGSPMVGYTF. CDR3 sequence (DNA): TGTGCCAGCAGCGATCAGGGGAGTCCTATGGTGGGCTACACCTTC.